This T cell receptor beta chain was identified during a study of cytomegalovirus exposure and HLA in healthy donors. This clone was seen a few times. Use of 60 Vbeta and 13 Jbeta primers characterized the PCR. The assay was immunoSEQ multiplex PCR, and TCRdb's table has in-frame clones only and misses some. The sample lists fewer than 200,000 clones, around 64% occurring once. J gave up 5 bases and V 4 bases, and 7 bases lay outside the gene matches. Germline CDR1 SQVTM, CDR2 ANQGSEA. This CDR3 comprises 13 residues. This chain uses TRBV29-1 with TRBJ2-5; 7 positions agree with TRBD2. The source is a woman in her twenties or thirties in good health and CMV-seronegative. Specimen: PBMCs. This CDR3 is CSVGAGVGETQYF. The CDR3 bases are TGCAGCGTTGGGGCGGGAGTGGGGGAGACCCAGTACTTC. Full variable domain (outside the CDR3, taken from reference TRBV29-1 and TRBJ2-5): SAVISQKPSRDICQRGTSLTIQCQVDSQVTMMFWYRQQPGQSLTLIATANQGSEATYESGFVIDKFPISRPNLTFSTLTVSNMSPEDSSIYLCSVGAGVGETQYFGPGTRLLVL.